This TCR beta chain was sequenced for a study of read filtering for tumor transcriptome and immune sequencing. Study-wide background: Among patients, some 17 were male and 14 female, aged about 40 to 90 (mean around 66).

The sample holds many counts of this clonotype. The antigen is undetermined. The library was built from approximately 400 ng RNA with molecular barcoded adaptors for alpha/delta and beta/gamma chains. TCRdb redid the calling of the reads with MiXCR, one entry per CDR3 protein. The sample holds roughly 90,000 distinct CDR3 sequences; about 12% are singletons and the top ten take approximately 15%. Notes on the study in general: In IR-seq, single-read clonotypes were roughly 80% of clonotypes but around 3.4% of reads.

Germline loops: CDR1 MNHNY, CDR2 SVGAGI (reference sequence). J was trimmed by 1 base and V by 2 bases; bases with no gene match: 7. This CDR3 region has 16 residues. The specimen sequenced was a population of CD138-negative cells sorted from bone marrow. The V gene is TRBV6-6, the J gene TRBJ2-5; 7 bases are a match to TRBD2. The TCR sequence derives from a donor older than 35 with multiple myeloma. This CDR3 is CASSYPPGGGQETQYF. The CDR3 nucleotides read TGTGCCAGCAGTTACCCCCCGGGGGGTGGCCAAGAGACCCAGTACTTC.